One and the same sample provided the 14 T cell receptor beta chains below, sequenced in a study of blood T cell repertoires in COVID-19. The protocol was immunoSEQ multiplex PCR, while the TCRdb copy is restricted to in-frame clones and leaves out a portion. The sample contains roughly 390,000 clones, over 75% of which appear only once. What was sequenced was peripheral blood. The receptors here all came from a woman in her 30s with COVID-19, enrolled during active disease.

This chain joins TRBV27 and TRBJ2-3; possible D gene TRBD2, 5 bases. V lost 6 bases and J lost 5, with 15 bases in between. This CDR3 region has 14 residues. The germline CDR1 and CDR2 sequences are MNHEY and SMNVEV (reference sequence). CDR3 bases: TGTGCCAGCAGCCTTAGGGCCGAGGGAGATACGCAGTATTTT. Its translation is CASSLRAEGDTQYF.

The chain has TRBV7-9 and TRBJ1-1, with 8 bases lining up with TRBD1. Trimming at V came to 5 bases and at J to 1 base, leaving 9 bases not matched to a gene. The CDR3 extends over 16 amino acids. Germline V lookup: CDR1 SEHNR, CDR2 FQNEAQ (reference sequence). CDR3 protein: CASSTGQGGSNTEAFF. In DNA, the CDR3 is TGTGCCAGCAGCACCGGACAGGGCGGTTCGAACACTGAAGCTTTCTTT.

V is TRBV11-3 and J is TRBJ2-7; 7 bases line up with TRBD2. The CDR3 runs 13 residues. Germline lookup yields CDR1 SGHNT and CDR2 YENEEA. Unmatched junction bases numbered 7, after V lost 5 bases and J lost 6 bases. The DNA of the CDR3 is TGTGCCAGCAGCCTCATTGGGGAGGGCGAGCAGTACTTC. Translation gives CASSLIGEGEQYF.

V and J are TRBV2 and TRBJ1-1; TRBD1 is a possible D gene (6 bases). The CDR3 has 15 amino acids. The germline V and J ends were trimmed by 2 bases and 2 bases, with 12 bases remaining between them. CDR1 and CDR2 (germline): SNHLY, FYNNEI. DNA for the CDR3: TGTGCCAGCAGTGAACAAGCAGGGACAAACACTGAAGCTTTCTTT. Translated: CASSEQAGTNTEAFF.

This chain uses TRBV25-1 with TRBJ2-1; TRBD2 agrees at 10 bases. Germline CDR1 and CDR2: MGHDK and SYGVNS. J lost 7 bases, V lost 1 base, and 4 bases had no gene match. The CDR3 spans 15 residues. The CDR3 is CASSESGSGRNEQFF. In DNA, the CDR3 is TGTGCCAGCAGTGAATCTGGTAGCGGGAGGAATGAGCAGTTCTTC.

The CDR3 bases are TGTGCCAGCAGCGACATAACAGATACGCAGTATTTT. Translating gives CASSDITDTQYF. This chain connects TRBV9 to TRBJ2-3; D remains ambiguous. The CDR3 spans 12 residues. The germline CDR1 and CDR2 sequences are SGDLS and YYNGEE. Between the trimmed V and J ends, which lost 3 bases and 3 bases, there was a span of 5 bases.

The rearrangement joins TRBV30 to TRBJ2-1; 10 positions match TRBD2. CDR3 length equals 15 residues. Germline-derived CDR1 and CDR2 are GTSNPN and SVGIG (reference sequence). Unmatched junction bases numbered 7, after V lost 2 bases and J lost 6 bases. The CDR3 sequence: CAWSLLAGAPNEQFF. CDR3 in DNA: TGTGCCTGGAGTTTGCTAGCGGGAGCTCCCAATGAGCAGTTCTTC.

This sequence joins TRBV27 and TRBJ2-7; TRBD2 might be the D (5 bases). The CDR3 runs to 16 residues. Trimming stripped 4 bases from V and 4 bases from J, with 20 bases between. In germline, CDR1 is MNHEY, CDR2 SMNVEV (reference sequence). In DNA, the CDR3 is TGTGCCAGCAGTTCAACCACTAGTCACCCTCTATACGAGCAGTACTTC. It translates to CASSSTTSHPLYEQYF.

The chain couples TRBV24-1 to TRBJ2-1; maybe TRBD1 (6 bases). The V gene's germline CDR1 is KGHDR and CDR2 SFDVKD. V was clipped by 2 bases and J by 5 bases, with 15 bases between them. CDR3 length equals 16 residues. The CDR3 loop is CATSDWGTGNHNEQFF. The CDR3 nucleotides read TGTGCCACCAGTGATTGGGGAACAGGGAACCACAATGAGCAGTTCTTC.

This chain links TRBV2 with TRBJ2-3; 9 nucleotides agree with TRBD1. This CDR3 comprises 14 residues. CDR1 and CDR2 (germline): SNHLY, FYNNEI. The V gene end was trimmed by 6 bases and the J gene end by 2 bases; junction bases not matched to a gene: 3. CDR3 sequence (DNA): TGTGCCAGCAGCTGGGACAGGGCCACAGATACGCAGTATTTT. Residues: CASSWDRATDTQYF. Combining the CDR3 with reference TRBV2 and TRBJ2-3 gives the whole variable domain EPEVTQTPSHQVTQMGQEVILRCVPISNHLYFYWYRQILGQKVEFLVSFYNNEISEKSEIFDDQFSVERPDGSNFTLKIRSTKLEDSAMYFCASSWDRATDTQYFGPGTRLTVL.

This chain uses TRBV15 with TRBJ1-1; D remains ambiguous. The CDR3 runs to 14 residues. The germline V gene encodes CDR1 LNHNV and CDR2 YYDKDF (reference sequence). V lost 0 bases, J lost 7 bases, and 12 bases lay in between. DNA of the CDR3: TGTGCCACCAGCAGAGATCTGCCTAGGAGTGAAGCTTTCTTT. Its translation: CATSRDLPRSEAFF.

The CDR3 DNA follows: TGTGCCAGCAGTTACGGCGAACTAGCTGTTTCCTACGAGCAGTACTTC. This gives the protein CASSYGELAVSYEQYF. The rearrangement uses TRBV6-2 or TRBV6-3 and TRBJ2-7; a possible D gene is TRBD2 (6 bases). The CDR3 has 16 residues. CDR1 is MNHEY, CDR2 SVGEGT, per germline. V was trimmed by 2 bases and J by 1 base, leaving 15 bases between them.

The chain is built from TRBV29-1 and TRBJ1-2; D ambiguous. Germline V gives CDR1 SQVTM, CDR2 ANQGSEA. This CDR3 is built from 12 residues. The V and J ends lost 0 bases and 5 bases respectively, with 7 bases between them. Here the CDR3 reads CSVEEILYGYTF. CDR3 DNA sequence: TGCAGCGTTGAAGAAATATTATATGGCTACACCTTC.

The gene calls are TRBV6-1 and TRBJ2-5; D may be TRBD2 (5 bases). V lost 2 bases and J lost 4, with 17 bases in between. Germline V CDR1 and CDR2: MNHNS, SASEGT. The CDR3 covers 16 residues. The CDR3, as DNA: TGTGCCAGCAGTGAAATAGGGTCAGTTGGAGGAGAGACCCAGTACTTC. Its protein is CASSEIGSVGGETQYF.